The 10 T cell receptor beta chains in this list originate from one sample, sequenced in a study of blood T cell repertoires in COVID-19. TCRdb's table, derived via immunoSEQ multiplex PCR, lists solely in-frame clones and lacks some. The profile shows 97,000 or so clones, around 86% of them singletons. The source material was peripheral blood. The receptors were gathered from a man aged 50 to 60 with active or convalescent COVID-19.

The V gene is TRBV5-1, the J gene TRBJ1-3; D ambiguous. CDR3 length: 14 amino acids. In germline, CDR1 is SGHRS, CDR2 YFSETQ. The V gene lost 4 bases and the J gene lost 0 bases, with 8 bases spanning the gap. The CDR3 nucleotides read TGCGCCAGCAGCCTGGGCGCCTCTGGAAACACCATATATTTT. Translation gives CASSLGASGNTIYF.

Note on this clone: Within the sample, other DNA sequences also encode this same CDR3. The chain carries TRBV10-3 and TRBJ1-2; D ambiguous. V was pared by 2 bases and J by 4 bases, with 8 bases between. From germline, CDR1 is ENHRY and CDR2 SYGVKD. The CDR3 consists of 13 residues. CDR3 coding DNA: TGTGCCATCAGTGAGGGGAGAGCCTATGGCTACACCTTC. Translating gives CAISEGRAYGYTF.

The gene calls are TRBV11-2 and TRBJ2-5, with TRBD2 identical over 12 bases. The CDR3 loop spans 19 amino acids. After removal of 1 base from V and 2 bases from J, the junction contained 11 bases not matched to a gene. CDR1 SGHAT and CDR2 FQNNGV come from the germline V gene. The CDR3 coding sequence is TGTGCCAGCAGCTTAGTTGCGGCTAGCGGGGGGGCGAGGCAAGAGACCCAGTACTTC. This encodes CASSLVAASGGARQETQYF.

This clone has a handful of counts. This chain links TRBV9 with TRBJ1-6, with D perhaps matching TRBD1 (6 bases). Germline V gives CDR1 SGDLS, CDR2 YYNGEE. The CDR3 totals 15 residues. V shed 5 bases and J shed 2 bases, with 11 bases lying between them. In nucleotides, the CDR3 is TGTGCCAGCAGTCGGGACACAACCTATAATTCACCCCTCCACTTT. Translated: CASSRDTTYNSPLHF.

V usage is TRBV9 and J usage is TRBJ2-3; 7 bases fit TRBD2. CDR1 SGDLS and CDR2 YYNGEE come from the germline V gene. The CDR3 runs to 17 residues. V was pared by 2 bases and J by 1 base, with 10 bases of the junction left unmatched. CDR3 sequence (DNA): TGTGCCAGCAGCGTGGGCTGGGAGGGAGGTGGCACAGATACGCAGTATTTT. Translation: CASSVGWEGGGTDTQYF.

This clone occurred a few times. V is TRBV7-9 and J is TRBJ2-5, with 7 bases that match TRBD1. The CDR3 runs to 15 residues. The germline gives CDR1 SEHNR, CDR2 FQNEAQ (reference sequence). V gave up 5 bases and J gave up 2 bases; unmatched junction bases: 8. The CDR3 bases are TGTGCCAGCAGCCCTGCTGGGGACAGACAAGAGACCCAGTACTTC. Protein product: CASSPAGDRQETQYF. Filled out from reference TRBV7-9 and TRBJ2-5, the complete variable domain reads DTGVSQNPRHKITKRGQNVTFRCDPISEHNRLYWYRQTLGQGPEFLTYFQNEAQLEKSRLLSDRFSAERPKGSFSTLEIQRTEQGDSAMYLCASSPAGDRQETQYFGPGTRLLVL.

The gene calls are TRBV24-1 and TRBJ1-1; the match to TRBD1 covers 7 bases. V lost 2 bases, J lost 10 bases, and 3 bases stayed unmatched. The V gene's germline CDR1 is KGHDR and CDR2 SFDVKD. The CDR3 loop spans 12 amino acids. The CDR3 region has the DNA TGTGCCACCAGTGATTCGGACAGGAGAGCTTTCTTT. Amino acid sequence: CATSDSDRRAFF.

CDR3 sequence reads: CASRYGQAYEQYF. The CDR3 coding sequence is TGTGCCAGCAGATACGGACAGGCCTACGAGCAGTACTTC. V usage is TRBV6-2 or TRBV6-3 and J usage is TRBJ2-7, with 7 bases that match TRBD1. Germline assignment: CDR1 MNHEY and CDR2 SVGEGT. V shed 6 bases and J 2 bases; nucleotides not matched to a gene: 4. The CDR3 extends over 13 amino acids.

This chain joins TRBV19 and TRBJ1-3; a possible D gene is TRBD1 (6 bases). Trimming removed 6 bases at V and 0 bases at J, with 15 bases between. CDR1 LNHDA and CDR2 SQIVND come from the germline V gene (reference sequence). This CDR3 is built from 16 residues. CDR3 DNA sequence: TGTGCCAGTAGCCTCGGGACACCACTCTCTGGAAACACCATATATTTT. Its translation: CASSLGTPLSGNTIYF.

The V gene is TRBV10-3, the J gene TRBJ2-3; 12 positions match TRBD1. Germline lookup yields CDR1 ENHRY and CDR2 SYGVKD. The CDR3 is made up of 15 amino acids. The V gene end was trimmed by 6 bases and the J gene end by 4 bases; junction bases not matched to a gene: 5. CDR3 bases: TGTGCCATCAGCGGGACAGGGGGCGATCCAGATACGCAGTATTTT. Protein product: CAISGTGGDPDTQYF.